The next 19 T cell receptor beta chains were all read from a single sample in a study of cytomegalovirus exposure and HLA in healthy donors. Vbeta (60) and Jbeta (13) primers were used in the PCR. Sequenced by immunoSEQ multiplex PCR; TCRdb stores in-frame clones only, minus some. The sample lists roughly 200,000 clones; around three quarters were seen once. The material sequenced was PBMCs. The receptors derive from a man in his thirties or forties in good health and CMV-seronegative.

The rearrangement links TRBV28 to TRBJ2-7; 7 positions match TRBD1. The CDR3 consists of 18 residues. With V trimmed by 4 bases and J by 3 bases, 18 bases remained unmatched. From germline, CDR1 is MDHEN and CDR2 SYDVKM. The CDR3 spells CASSSHSGTDDIIYEQYF. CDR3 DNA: TGTGCCAGCAGTTCCCATTCCGGGACAGATGATATTATCTACGAGCAGTACTTC.

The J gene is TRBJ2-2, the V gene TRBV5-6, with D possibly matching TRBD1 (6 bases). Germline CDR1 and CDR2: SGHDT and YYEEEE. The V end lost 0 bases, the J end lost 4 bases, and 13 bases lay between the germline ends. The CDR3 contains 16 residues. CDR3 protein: CASSLAGALSTGELFF. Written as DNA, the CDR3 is TGTGCCAGCAGCTTGGCAGGGGCGCTTAGCACCGGGGAGCTGTTTTTT.

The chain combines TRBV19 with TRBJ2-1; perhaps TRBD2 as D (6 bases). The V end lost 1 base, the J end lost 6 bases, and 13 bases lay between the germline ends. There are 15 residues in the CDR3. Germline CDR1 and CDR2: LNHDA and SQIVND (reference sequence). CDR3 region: CASSIGGVWGNEQFF. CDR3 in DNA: TGTGCCAGTAGTATAGGGGGGGTTTGGGGCAATGAGCAGTTCTTC.

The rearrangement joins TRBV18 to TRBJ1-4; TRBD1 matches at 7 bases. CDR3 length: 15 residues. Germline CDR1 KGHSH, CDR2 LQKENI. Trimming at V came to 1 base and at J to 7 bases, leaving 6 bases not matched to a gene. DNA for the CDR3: TGTGCCAGCTCACCACAGGAGACAGGGACTGAAAAACTGTTTTTT. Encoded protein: CASSPQETGTEKLFF.

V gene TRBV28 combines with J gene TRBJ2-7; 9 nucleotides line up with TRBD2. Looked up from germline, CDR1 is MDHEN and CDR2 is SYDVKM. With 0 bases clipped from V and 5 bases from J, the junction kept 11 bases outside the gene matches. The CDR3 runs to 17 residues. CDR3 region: CASSLWGVASGKNEQYF. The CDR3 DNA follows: TGTGCCAGCAGTTTATGGGGAGTGGCTAGCGGGAAAAACGAGCAGTACTTC.

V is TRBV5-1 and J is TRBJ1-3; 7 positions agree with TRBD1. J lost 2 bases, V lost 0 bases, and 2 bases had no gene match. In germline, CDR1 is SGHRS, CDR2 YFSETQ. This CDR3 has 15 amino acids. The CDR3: CASSLEGTAGNTIYF. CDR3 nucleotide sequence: TGCGCCAGCAGCTTGGAGGGGACAGCTGGAAACACCATATATTTT.

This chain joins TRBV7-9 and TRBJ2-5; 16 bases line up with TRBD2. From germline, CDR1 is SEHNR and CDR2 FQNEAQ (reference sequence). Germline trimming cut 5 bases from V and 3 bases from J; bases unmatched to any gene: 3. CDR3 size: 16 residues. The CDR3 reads CASSPGTSGREETQYF. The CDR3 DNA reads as TGTGCCAGCAGCCCGGGGACTAGCGGGAGGGAAGAGACCCAGTACTTC.

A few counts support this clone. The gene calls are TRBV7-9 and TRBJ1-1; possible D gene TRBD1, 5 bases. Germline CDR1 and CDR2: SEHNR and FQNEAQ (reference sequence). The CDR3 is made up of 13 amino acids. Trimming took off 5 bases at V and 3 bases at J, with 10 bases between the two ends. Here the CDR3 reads CASSLLQDTEAFF. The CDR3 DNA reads TGTGCCAGCAGCCTTCTACAGGACACTGAAGCTTTCTTT.

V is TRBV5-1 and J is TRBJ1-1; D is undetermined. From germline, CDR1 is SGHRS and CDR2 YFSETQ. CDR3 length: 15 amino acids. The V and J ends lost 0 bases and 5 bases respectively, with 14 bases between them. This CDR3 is CASSLETILRTEAFF. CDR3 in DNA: TGCGCCAGCAGCTTGGAAACAATTTTAAGAACTGAAGCTTTCTTT.

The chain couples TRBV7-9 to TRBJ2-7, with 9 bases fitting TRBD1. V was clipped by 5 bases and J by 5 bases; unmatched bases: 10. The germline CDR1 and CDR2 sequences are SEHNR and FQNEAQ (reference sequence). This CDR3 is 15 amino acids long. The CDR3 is CASSPGQGGPNEQYF. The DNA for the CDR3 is TGTGCCAGCAGCCCGGGACAGGGAGGGCCGAACGAGCAGTACTTC.

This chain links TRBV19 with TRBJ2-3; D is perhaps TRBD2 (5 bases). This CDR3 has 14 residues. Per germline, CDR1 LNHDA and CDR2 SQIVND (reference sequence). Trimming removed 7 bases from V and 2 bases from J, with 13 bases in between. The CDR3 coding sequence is TGTGCCAGTAATCAAGCGGATTACACAGATACGCAGTATTTT. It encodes CASNQADYTDTQYF.

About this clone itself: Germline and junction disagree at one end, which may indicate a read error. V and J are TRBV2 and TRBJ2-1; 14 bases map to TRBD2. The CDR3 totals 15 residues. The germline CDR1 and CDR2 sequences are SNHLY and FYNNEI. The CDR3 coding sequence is TGTGCCAGCAGTGAAGAGCATGGGACTAGCGGGAGTCAACTCTTC. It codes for CASSEEHGTSGSQLF.

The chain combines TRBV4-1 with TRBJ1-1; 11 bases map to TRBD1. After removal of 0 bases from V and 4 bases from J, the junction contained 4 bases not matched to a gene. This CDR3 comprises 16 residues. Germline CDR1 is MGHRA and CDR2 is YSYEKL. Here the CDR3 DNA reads TGCGCCAGCAGCCAAGACGGGACAGGGGGTTTCACTGAAGCTTTCTTT. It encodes CASSQDGTGGFTEAFF.

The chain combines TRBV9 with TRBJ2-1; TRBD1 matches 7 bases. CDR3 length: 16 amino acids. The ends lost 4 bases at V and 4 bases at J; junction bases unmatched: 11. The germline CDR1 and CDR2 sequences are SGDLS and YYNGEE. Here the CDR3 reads CASSPDDRAFYNEQFF. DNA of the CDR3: TGTGCCAGCAGCCCAGACGACAGGGCTTTTTACAATGAGCAGTTCTTC.

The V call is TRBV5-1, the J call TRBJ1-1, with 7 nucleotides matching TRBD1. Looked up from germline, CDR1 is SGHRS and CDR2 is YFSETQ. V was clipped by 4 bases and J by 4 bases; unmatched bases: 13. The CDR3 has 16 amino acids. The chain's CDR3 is CASSRQGAGEVTEAFF. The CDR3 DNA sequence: TGCGCCAGCAGCAGACAGGGCGCAGGGGAGGTCACTGAAGCTTTCTTT.

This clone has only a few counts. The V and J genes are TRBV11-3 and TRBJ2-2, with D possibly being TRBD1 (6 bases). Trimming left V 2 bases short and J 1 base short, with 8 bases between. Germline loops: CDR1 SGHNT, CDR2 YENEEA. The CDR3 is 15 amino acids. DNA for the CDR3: TGTGCCAGCAGCTTATACAGGGAGAACACCGGGGAGCTGTTTTTT. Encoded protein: CASSLYRENTGELFF.

DNA for the CDR3: TGTGCCAGCAGCCCCGCTAGACTAGCGGGCACAGATACGCAGTATTTT. Residues: CASSPARLAGTDTQYF. V gene TRBV11-2 combines with J gene TRBJ2-3; 9 bases match TRBD2. Germline assignment: CDR1 SGHAT and CDR2 FQNNGV. Trimming cost V 5 bases and J 1 base; bases outside gene matches: 7. The CDR3 runs to 16 residues.

CDR3 nucleotides: TGTGCCAGCAGCAAAGGGGGGGCCGGGTCCCTTTACTACGAGCAGTACTTC. Translation: CASSKGGAGSLYYEQYF. The V gene is TRBV7-9, the J gene TRBJ2-7, with a weak D call TRBD2 (7 bases). From germline, CDR1 is SEHNR and CDR2 FQNEAQ (reference sequence). The ends were cut back, 5 bases at V and 3 bases at J, with 23 bases in the middle. The CDR3 totals 17 residues.

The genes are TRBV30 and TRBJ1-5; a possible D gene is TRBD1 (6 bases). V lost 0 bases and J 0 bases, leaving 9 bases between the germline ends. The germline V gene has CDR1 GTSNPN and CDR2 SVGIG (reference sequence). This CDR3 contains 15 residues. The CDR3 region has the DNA TGTGCCTGGAGTGTAGCGGACAGTAGCAATCAGCCCCAGCATTTT. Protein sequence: CAWSVADSSNQPQHF. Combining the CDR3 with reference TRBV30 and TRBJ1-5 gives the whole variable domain SQTIHQWPATLVQPVGSPLSLECTVEGTSNPNLYWYRQAAGRGLQLLFYSVGIGQISSEVPQNLSASRPQDRQFILSSKKLLLSDSGFYLCAWSVADSSNQPQHFGDGTRLSIL.